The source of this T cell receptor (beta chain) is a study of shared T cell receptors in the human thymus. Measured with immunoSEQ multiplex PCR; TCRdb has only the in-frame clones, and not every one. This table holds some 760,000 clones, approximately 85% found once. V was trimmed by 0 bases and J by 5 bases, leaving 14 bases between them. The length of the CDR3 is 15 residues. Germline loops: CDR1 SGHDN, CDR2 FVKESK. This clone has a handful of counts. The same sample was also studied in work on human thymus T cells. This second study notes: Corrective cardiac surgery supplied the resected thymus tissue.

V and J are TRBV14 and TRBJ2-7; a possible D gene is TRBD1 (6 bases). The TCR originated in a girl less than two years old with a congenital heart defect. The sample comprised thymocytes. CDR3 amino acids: CASSQDGRQVDEQYF. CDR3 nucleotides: TGTGCCAGCAGCCAAGATGGGAGACAGGTGGACGAGCAGTACTTC.